Each of the 18 T cell receptor beta chains below was sequenced from the same sample in a study of blood T cell repertoires in COVID-19 (dated by TCRdb to the early 2020s). The library was prepared using the immunoSEQ multiplex PCR assay. Held by TCRdb, this immuneACCESS table contains in-frame sequences only and omits some clones. Under half of the omission traces to an unresolved V gene where checked; the cause of the rest is unknown. The sample contains about 60,000 clones, around 89% of them found a single time. The top ten clones comprise approximately 8.3% of the sample. Sample: peripheral blood. The source is a human donor with active COVID-19. The donor label of this sample is uncertain.

The rearrangement uses TRBV5-6 and TRBJ2-2, with TRBD1 matching 11 bases. Germline V gives CDR1 SGHDT, CDR2 YYEEEE. The V segment lost 2 bases and the J segment 5 bases; nucleotides outside the gene matches: 5. The CDR3 is 16 residues long. For the CDR3, the DNA is TGTGCCAGCAGCTTAGGGACAGGGGGAGTTACCGGGGAGCTGTTTTTT. This codes for CASSLGTGGVTGELFF.

This clone has only one observation. The V and J genes are TRBV5-1 and TRBJ1-1; 8 bases align to TRBD1. V was clipped by 3 bases and J by 5 bases; unmatched bases: 15. Germline V lookup: CDR1 SGHRS, CDR2 YFSETQ. The CDR3 has 17 residues. CDR3: CASSSISPGTGLTEAFF. CDR3 nucleotides: TGCGCCAGCAGCTCGATAAGTCCCGGGACAGGATTGACTGAAGCTTTCTTT.

The chain joins TRBV5-1 to TRBJ1-6; D is perhaps TRBD1 (6 bases). Trimming took off 0 bases at V and 8 bases at J, with 6 bases between the two ends. The CDR3 runs 13 residues. Germline V gene lookup returns CDR1 SGHRS and CDR2 YFSETQ. Here the CDR3 DNA reads TGCGCCAGCAGCTTGGACAGGGATTCACCCCTCCACTTT. Amino acids: CASSLDRDSPLHF.

This chain uses TRBV6-6 with TRBJ1-4; TRBD1 is a possible D gene (6 bases). Trimming removed 5 bases at V and 8 bases at J, with 6 bases between. This CDR3 is built from 11 residues. Germline V lookup: CDR1 MNHNY, CDR2 SVGAGI (reference sequence). This CDR3 reads CASSQGEKLFF. The CDR3 DNA sequence: TGTGCCAGCAGTCAGGGGGAAAAACTGTTTTTT.

The rearrangement links TRBV30 to TRBJ2-5, with 9 bases that match TRBD1. V was pared by 3 bases and J by 5 bases, with 13 bases of the junction left unmatched. Germline V gene data show CDR1 as GTSNPN and CDR2 as SVGIG (reference sequence). The length of the CDR3 is 16 residues. CDR3 sequence reads: CAWSPSGTGSVETQYF. Here the CDR3 DNA reads TGTGCCTGGAGCCCCTCCGGGACAGGGAGTGTGGAGACCCAGTACTTC.

The chain recombines TRBV7-5 with TRBJ2-3; TRBD2, as called in the table, went unchecked against the DNA. TRBV7-5 is labeled a pseudogene. The CDR3 is 15 amino acids. The CDR3: CARTEAGCRTDTQYF. CDR3 nucleotide sequence: TGTGCCAGAACCGAAGCGGGGTGCCGCACAGATACGCAGTATTTT.

The chain links TRBV21-1 to TRBJ2-7; the DNA was not used to check the table's D call, TRBD1. TRBV21-1 has pseudogene status. The CDR3 covers 12 residues. Here the CDR3 DNA reads TGTGCCAGCAGCGCCCGGGTGGGGGCGCAGTACTTC. This codes for CASSARVGAQYF.

The V call is TRBV5-1, the J call TRBJ2-2; 7 bases match TRBD1. V shed 0 bases, J shed 5 bases, and the junction held 4 bases outside the gene matches. From germline, CDR1 is SGHRS and CDR2 YFSETQ. This CDR3 has 15 amino acids. Here the CDR3 reads CASSLETGSTGELFF. The CDR3 nucleotides are TGCGCCAGCAGCTTGGAGACAGGGAGTACCGGGGAGCTGTTTTTT.

The genes are TRBV5-1 and TRBJ1-5; D is possibly TRBD1 (6 bases). V shed 2 bases and J shed 5 bases, with 14 bases lying between them. Germline CDR1 is SGHRS and CDR2 is YFSETQ. The CDR3 covers 15 residues. CDR3 sequence reads: CASSLSGGRDQPQHF. CDR3 nucleotides: TGCGCCAGCAGCTTAAGCGGGGGGCGCGATCAGCCCCAGCATTTT.

The V call is TRBV7-2, the J call TRBJ2-7, with D perhaps TRBD2 (6 bases). Germline CDR1 reads SGHTA; CDR2 reads FQGNSA. The CDR3 is 13 amino acids. The ends were cut back, 1 base at V and 6 bases at J, with 10 bases in the middle. CDR3 nucleotide sequence: TGTGCCAGCAGCTTAGTGGGAGGTGGCGAGCAGTACTTC. Translation gives CASSLVGGGEQYF.

The chain uses TRBV6-2 or TRBV6-3 and TRBJ2-3; maybe TRBD2 (7 bases). Germline CDR1 is MNHEY and CDR2 is SVGEGT. Trimming cost V 5 bases and J 5 bases, with 17 bases left between them. The CDR3 extends over 15 amino acids. The CDR3 spells CASSVTGGGVDTQYF. For the CDR3, the DNA is TGTGCCAGCAGTGTAACGGGGGGCGGGGTAGATACGCAGTATTTT.

The rearrangement links TRBV13 to TRBJ2-7; 11 nucleotides align to TRBD2. V shed 4 bases, J shed 4 bases, and the junction held 6 bases outside the gene matches. Germline V gene data show CDR1 as PRHDT and CDR2 as FYEKMQ (reference sequence). The CDR3 has 15 amino acids. CDR3 DNA sequence: TGTGCCAGCAGCTATAGCGGGGGGGCCTTGTACGAGCAGTACTTC. Protein product: CASSYSGGALYEQYF.

The rearrangement joins TRBV7-9 to TRBJ2-3, with D tentatively TRBD1 (5 bases). From germline, CDR1 is SEHNR and CDR2 FQNEAQ (reference sequence). Deletions cut 5 bases from V and 8 bases from J, with 8 bases between. The CDR3 covers 11 residues. This CDR3 reads CASSPQGTQYF. The CDR3, as DNA: TGTGCCAGCAGCCCTCAGGGTACGCAGTATTTT.

V is TRBV10-3 and J is TRBJ2-1, with 10 bases lining up with TRBD2. The CDR3 spans 15 residues. Germline V lookup: CDR1 ENHRY, CDR2 SYGVKD. With V trimmed by 2 bases and J by 4 bases, 2 bases remained unmatched. In DNA form, the CDR3 reads TGTGCCATCAGTGAGAAACTAGCGGGATACAATGAGCAGTTCTTC. Translation: CAISEKLAGYNEQFF.

CDR3 loop: CASSIDRGYHGYTF. CDR3 nucleotides: TGTGCCAGTAGTATAGACAGGGGCTACCATGGCTACACCTTC. The chain combines TRBV19 with TRBJ1-2; D may be TRBD1 (6 bases). The CDR3 length is 14 residues. Germline CDR1 and CDR2: LNHDA and SQIVND (reference sequence). With 0 bases removed from V and 6 bases from J, the gap between germline ends came to 11 bases.

The rearrangement links TRBV18 to TRBJ1-5, with D possibly being TRBD1 (6 bases). Per germline, CDR1 KGHSH and CDR2 LQKENI. This CDR3 has 13 amino acids. The V end was cut by 3 bases, the J end by 8 bases, with 11 bases between. CDR3 sequence (DNA): TGTGCCAGCTCACCCCGCTACAGGGAGCCCCAGCATTTT. It is translated as CASSPRYREPQHF. Full variable domain (rest looked up from reference TRBV18 and TRBJ1-5): NAGVMQNPRHLVRRRGQEARLRCSPMKGHSHVYWYRQLPEEGLKFMVYLQKENIIDESGMPKERFSAEFPKEGPSILRIQQVVRGDSAAYFCASSPRYREPQHFGDGTRLSIL.

The chain couples TRBV24-1 to TRBJ1-1; no clear D gene. Per the germline V gene, CDR1 is KGHDR and CDR2 is SFDVKD. The CDR3 covers 13 residues. V was pared by 7 bases and J by 7 bases, with 15 bases between. In nucleotides, the CDR3 is TGTGCCACCAGCGCTGAGGGCCGTTATGAAGCTTTCTTT. It codes for CATSAEGRYEAFF.

The CDR3 bases are TGTGCCAGCAGACCGGGACAGGGGCATCTCCGGCCAGAGACCCAGTACTTC. Translation gives CASRPGQGHLRPETQYF. V usage is TRBV2 and J usage is TRBJ2-5; 10 bases line up with TRBD1. This CDR3 spans 17 amino acids. Trimming at V came to 6 bases and at J to 4 bases, leaving 14 bases not matched to a gene. Germline CDR1 is SNHLY and CDR2 is FYNNEI.